The source of this T cell receptor (beta chain) is a study of shared clonotypes between healthy human individuals. This clone was picked up a small number of times. Naive CD8 isolation took CD45RO-negative cells positively selected for CCR7 and excluded terminally differentiated effector memory CD45RA+ cells. Donors, without exception, were Caucasian adults residing in Nashville, Tennessee. V was pared by 8 bases and J by 3 bases, with 10 bases between. The germline V gene encodes CDR1 SEHNR and CDR2 FQNEAQ (reference sequence). This CDR3 is 12 amino acids long. Splitting of each subset's genomic DNA was done evenly across several immunoSEQ plates. How the authors handled the data: Without quality scores, immunoSEQ junctional reads could not be filtered like full-length reads. Libraries were prepared by immunoSEQ multiplex PCR; TCRdb keeps only in-frame clonotypes and omits some of them. V and J calls and clone size are those listed in that table; D and trimming were worked out from the DNA. The data show about 700,000 clones, with 90% to 95% seen just once and 24% held by the top ten.

This TCR was sampled from a man younger than 45 in good health. The chain employs TRBV7-9 and TRBJ1-1; D not certain. Sequenced input: naive CD8+ T cells sorted from blood. In nucleotides, the CDR3 is TGTGCCAGCCGACTGGGAGACACTGAAGCTTTCTTT. Residues: CASRLGDTEAFF.